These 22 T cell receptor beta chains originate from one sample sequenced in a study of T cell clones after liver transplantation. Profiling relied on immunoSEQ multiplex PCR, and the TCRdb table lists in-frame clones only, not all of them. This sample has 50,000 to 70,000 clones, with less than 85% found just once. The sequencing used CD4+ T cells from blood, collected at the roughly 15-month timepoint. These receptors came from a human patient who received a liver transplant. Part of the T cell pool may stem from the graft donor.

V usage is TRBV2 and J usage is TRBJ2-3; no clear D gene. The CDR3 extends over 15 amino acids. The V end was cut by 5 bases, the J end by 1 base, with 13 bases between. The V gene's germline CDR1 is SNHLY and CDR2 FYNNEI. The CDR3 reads CASSNPAYGTDTQYF. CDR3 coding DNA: TGTGCCAGCAGTAATCCAGCGTATGGCACAGATACGCAGTATTTT.

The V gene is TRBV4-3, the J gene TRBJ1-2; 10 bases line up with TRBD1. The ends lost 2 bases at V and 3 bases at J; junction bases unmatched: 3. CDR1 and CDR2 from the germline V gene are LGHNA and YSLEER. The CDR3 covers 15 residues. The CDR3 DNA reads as TGCGCCAGCAGCCAACCGGGACAGGGGCACTATGGCTACACCTTC. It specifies CASSQPGQGHYGYTF.

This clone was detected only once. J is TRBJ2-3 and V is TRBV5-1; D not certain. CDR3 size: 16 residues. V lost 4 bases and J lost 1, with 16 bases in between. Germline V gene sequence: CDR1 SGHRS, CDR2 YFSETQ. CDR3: CASSQQNGPGTDTQYF. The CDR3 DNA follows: TGCGCCAGCAGCCAGCAGAATGGGCCAGGCACAGATACGCAGTATTTT.

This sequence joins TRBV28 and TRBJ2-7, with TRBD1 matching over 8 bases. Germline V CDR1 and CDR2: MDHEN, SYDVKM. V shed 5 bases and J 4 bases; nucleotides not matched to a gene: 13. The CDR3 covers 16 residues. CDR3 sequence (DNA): TGTGCCAGCAGTGACAGGGGTAGTGGAAGCTTATACGAGCAGTACTTC. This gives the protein CASSDRGSGSLYEQYF.

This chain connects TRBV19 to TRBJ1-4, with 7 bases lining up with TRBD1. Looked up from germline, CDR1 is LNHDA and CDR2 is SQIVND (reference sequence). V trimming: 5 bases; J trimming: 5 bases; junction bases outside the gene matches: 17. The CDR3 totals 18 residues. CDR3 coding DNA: TGTGCCAGTAGTTCAAACACTCTTTTACGGGACAGAAATGAAAAACTGTTTTTT. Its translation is CASSSNTLLRDRNEKLFF.

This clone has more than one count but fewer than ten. The CDR3 nucleotides are TGTGCCAGCAGTTTCAGTTCAACTAATGAAAAACTGTTTTTT. This sequence encodes CASSFSSTNEKLFF. V usage is TRBV28 and J usage is TRBJ1-4; no firm D call. Germline assignment: CDR1 MDHEN and CDR2 SYDVKM. The V end was cut by 3 bases, the J end by 0 bases, with 5 bases between. This CDR3 region has 14 residues.

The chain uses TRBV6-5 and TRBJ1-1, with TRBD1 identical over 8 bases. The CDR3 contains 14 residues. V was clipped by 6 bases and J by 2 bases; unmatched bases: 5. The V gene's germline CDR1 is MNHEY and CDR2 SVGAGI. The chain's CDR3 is CASSHGQGNTEAFF. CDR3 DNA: TGTGCCAGCAGCCACGGACAGGGAAACACTGAAGCTTTCTTT.

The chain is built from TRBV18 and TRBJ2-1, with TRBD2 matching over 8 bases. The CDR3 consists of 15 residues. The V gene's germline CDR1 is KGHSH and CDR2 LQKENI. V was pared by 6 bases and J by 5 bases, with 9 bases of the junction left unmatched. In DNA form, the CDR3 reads TGTGCCAGCTCGCGCGGGGGGACAACGGACAATGAGCAGTTCTTC. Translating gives CASSRGGTTDNEQFF.

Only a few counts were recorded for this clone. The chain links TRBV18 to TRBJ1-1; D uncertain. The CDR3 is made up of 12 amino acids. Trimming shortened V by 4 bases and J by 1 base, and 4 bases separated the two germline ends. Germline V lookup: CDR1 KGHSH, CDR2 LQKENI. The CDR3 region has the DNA TGTGCCAGCTCACTTGGGAACACTGAAGCTTTCTTT. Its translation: CASSLGNTEAFF.

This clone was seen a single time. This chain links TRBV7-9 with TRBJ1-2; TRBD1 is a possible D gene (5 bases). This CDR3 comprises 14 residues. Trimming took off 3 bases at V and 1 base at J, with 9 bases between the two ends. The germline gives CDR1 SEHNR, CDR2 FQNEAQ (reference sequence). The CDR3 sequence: CASSFQQVNYGYTF. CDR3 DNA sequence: TGTGCCAGCAGCTTCCAACAGGTTAACTATGGCTACACCTTC.

CDR3 bases: TGTGCCAGTAGTATAGAGCAGGGGTACACCGGGGAGCTGTTTTTT. Encoded protein: CASSIEQGYTGELFF. The chain combines TRBV19 with TRBJ2-2; maybe TRBD1 (6 bases). The V gene's germline CDR1 is LNHDA and CDR2 SQIVND (reference sequence). The CDR3 is 15 residues long. V was pared by 0 bases and J by 3 bases, with 8 bases between.

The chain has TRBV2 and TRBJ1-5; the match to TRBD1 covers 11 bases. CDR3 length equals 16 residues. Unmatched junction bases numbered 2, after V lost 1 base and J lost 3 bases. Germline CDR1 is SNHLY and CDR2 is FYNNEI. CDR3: CASSEGTGGSNQPQHF. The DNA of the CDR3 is TGTGCCAGCAGTGAAGGGACAGGGGGCTCCAATCAGCCCCAGCATTTT.

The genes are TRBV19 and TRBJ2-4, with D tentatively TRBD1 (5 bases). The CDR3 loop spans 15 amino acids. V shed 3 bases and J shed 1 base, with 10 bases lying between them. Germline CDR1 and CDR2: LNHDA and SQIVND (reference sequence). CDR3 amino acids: CASSIARVAKNIQYF. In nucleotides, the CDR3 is TGTGCCAGTAGTATCGCCAGGGTGGCCAAAAACATTCAGTACTTC.

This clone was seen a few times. The DNA for the CDR3 is TGCAGCGTTGCCTCTATTACTAGCACAGATACGCAGTATTTT. It specifies CSVASITSTDTQYF. V usage is TRBV29-1 and J usage is TRBJ2-3; D is unclear. Trimming left V 4 bases short and J 0 bases short, with 11 bases between. Germline V CDR1 and CDR2: SQVTM, ANQGSEA. The CDR3 loop spans 14 amino acids.

The CDR3 loop is CASSPQGAGAYNEQFF. Written as DNA, the CDR3 is TGTGCCAGTAGTCCCCAAGGGGCGGGAGCCTACAATGAGCAGTTCTTC. The chain uses TRBV19 and TRBJ2-1; 7 bases line up with TRBD2. Germline V gives CDR1 LNHDA, CDR2 SQIVND (reference sequence). The CDR3 consists of 16 residues. After removal of 5 bases from V and 2 bases from J, the junction contained 9 bases not matched to a gene.

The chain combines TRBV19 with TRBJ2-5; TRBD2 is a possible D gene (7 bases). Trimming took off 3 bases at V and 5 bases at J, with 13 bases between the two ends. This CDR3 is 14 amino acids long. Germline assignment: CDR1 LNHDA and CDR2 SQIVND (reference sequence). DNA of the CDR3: TGTGCCAGTAGTATGGCGGGGGCGAGGGAGACCCAGTACTTC. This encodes CASSMAGARETQYF. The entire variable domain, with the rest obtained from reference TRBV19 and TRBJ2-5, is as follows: DGGITQSPKYLFRKEGQNVTLSCEQNLNHDAMYWYRQDPGQGLRLIYYSQIVNDFQKGDIAEGYSVSREKKESFPLTVTSAQKNPTAFYLCASSMAGARETQYFGPGTRLLVL.

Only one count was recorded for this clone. The CDR3 protein is CASSLTVGIETEAFF. As DNA, the CDR3 is TGCGCCAGCAGCTTAACGGTGGGGATCGAAACTGAAGCTTTCTTT. The chain couples TRBV5-1 to TRBJ1-1; no clear D. The CDR3 length is 15 residues. Trimming pared 2 bases from V and 5 bases from J, leaving 16 bases between. Germline V gives CDR1 SGHRS, CDR2 YFSETQ.

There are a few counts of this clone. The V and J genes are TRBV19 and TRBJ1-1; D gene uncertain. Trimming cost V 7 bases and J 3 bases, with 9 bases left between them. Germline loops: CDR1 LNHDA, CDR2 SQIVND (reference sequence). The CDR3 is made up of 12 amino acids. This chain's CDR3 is CASNRRHTEAFF. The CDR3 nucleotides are TGTGCCAGTAATCGACGGCACACTGAAGCTTTCTTT.

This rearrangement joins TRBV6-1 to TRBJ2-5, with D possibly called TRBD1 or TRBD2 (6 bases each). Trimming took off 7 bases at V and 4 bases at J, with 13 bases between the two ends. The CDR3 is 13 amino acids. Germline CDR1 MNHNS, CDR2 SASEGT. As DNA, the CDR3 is TGTGCCAGCATGAAGGGGGGCCGAGAGACCCAGTACTTC. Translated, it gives CASMKGGRETQYF.

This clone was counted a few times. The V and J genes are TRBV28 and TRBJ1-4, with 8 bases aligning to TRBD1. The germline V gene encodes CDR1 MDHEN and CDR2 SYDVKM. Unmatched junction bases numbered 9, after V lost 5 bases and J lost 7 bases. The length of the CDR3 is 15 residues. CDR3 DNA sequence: TGTGCCAGCAGTCCCTCGACAGGGGCGGGTGAAAAACTGTTTTTT. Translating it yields CASSPSTGAGEKLFF. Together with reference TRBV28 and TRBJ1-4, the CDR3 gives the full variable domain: DVKVTQSSRYLVKRTGEKVFLECVQDMDHENMFWYRQDPGLGLRLIYFSYDVKMKEKGDIPEGYSVSREKKERFSLILESASTNQTSMYLCASSPSTGAGEKLFFGSGTQLSVL.

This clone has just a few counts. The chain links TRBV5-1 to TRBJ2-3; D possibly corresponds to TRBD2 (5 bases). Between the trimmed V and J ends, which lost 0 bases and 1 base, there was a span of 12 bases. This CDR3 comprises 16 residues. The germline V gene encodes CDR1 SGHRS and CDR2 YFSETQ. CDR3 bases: TGCGCCAGCAGCTTGGCAACGGACTGGGGCACAGATACGCAGTATTTT. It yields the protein CASSLATDWGTDTQYF.

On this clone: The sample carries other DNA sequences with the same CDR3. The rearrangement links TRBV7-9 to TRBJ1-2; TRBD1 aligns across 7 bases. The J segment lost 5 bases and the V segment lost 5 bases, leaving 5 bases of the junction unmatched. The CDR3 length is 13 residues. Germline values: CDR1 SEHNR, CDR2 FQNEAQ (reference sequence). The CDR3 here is CASSPGQRYGYTF. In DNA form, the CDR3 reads TGTGCCAGCAGCCCGGGACAGCGATATGGCTACACCTTC.